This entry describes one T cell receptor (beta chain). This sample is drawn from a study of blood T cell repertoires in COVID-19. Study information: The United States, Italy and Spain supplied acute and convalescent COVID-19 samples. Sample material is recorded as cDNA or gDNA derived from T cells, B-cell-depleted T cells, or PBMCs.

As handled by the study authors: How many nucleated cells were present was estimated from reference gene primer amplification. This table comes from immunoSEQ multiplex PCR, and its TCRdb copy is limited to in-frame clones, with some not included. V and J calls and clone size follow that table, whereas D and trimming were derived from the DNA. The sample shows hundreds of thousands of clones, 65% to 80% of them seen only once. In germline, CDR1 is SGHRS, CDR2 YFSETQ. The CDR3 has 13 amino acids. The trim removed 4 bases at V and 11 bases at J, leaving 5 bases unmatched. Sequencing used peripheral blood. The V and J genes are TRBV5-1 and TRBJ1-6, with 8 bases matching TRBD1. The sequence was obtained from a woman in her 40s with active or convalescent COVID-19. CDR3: CASSTGTGTPLHF. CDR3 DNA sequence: TGCGCCAGCAGCACTGGGACAGGCACACCCCTCCACTTT.